This T cell receptor beta chain stems from a study of metastatic and nonmetastatic thyroid tumors. Overall study: Malignant and benign thyroid patients had repertoires compared in peripheral blood and tumor or nodule tissue.

Per the authors' pipeline: The distant-metastasis classifier for papillary thyroid cancer was built from CDR3 differences across clinicopathological groups. TCRdb re-called the PCR reads via MiXCR. These V and J calls originate from TCRdb's pipeline instead of the authors' own analysis. The sample has some 21,000 clones; approximately 30% are singletons. None of the patients had undergone any treatment ahead of thyroid surgery. For this clone: Being one base from a much bigger clone, this may be a read error.

The CDR3 loop spans 14 amino acids. Germline CDR1 KGHSH, CDR2 LQKENI. V shed 4 bases and J 8 bases; nucleotides not matched to a gene: 5. This receptor was taken from a female donor with papillary thyroid cancer or a benign thyroid nodule (not recorded which). Some clones in this sample may be carry-over from other donors' samples. The chain carries TRBV18 and TRBJ2-4; 10 bases are a match to TRBD1. The sample consisted of tumor tissue. CDR3 sequence (DNA): TGTGCCAGCTCACTCGGGACAGGGGCGGACATTCAGTACTTC. Translating it yields CASSLGTGADIQYF.